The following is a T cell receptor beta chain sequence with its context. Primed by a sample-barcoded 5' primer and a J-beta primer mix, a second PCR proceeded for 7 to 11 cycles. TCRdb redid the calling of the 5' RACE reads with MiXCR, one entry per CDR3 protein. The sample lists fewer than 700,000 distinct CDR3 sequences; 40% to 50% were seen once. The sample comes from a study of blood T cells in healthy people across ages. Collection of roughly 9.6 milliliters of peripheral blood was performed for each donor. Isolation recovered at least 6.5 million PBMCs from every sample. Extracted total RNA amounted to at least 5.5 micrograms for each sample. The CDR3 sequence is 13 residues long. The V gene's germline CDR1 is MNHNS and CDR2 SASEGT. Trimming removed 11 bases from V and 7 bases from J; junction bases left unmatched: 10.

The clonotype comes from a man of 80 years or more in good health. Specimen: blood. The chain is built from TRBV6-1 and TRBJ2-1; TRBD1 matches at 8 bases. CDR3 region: CAYGGQALNEQFF. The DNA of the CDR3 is TGTGCCTATGGGGGACAGGCGTTGAATGAGCAGTTCTTC.